Sequencing of this T cell receptor (beta chain) was carried out in a study of memory CD4+ T cells and cytomegalovirus serostatus. Single viable CD3+CD4+CD8-CD45RO+ cells were sorted as the memory CD4+ T cells. TCRdb keeps only in-frame clones here, not all; method: immunoSEQ multiplex PCR. The data hold about 46,000 clones, with about three quarters observed a single time. Notes on this clone: Its matching antigen is unknown.

Whole-study findings and limits: The CMV-associated TCR signature appears largely within the CD4+ memory repertoire.

Germline CDR1 and CDR2: SGHTA and FQGTGA. The ends were cut back, 5 bases at V and 7 bases at J, with 12 bases in the middle. The CDR3 sequence is 13 residues long. V is TRBV7-3 and J is TRBJ2-1; D perhaps matches TRBD1 (8 bases). The sequence was obtained from an adult in good health and CMV-seronegative. What was sequenced was memory CD4+ T cells from blood. CDR3 DNA sequence: TGTGCCAGCAGCGTACAGGGGGGGAATGAGCAGTTCTTC. Its protein is CASSVQGGNEQFF.